The 31 T cell receptor beta chains below all came from one sample that was sequenced in a study of blood T cell repertoires in COVID-19. Assay: immunoSEQ multiplex PCR; the TCRdb copy retains only in-frame clones and omits some. This sample has some 140,000 clones, with approximately 80% found just once. Sequences were obtained from peripheral blood. The source of these receptors is a man aged 80 or over with acute or convalescent COVID-19.

On this clone itself: Possible read error: a much larger clone is one base away. At the DNA level, this CDR3 is encoded by other sequences in the same sample as well. The gene calls are TRBV27 and TRBJ1-2, with D tentatively TRBD1 (5 bases). V shed 2 bases and J shed 5 bases, with 9 bases lying between them. CDR3 length: 13 amino acids. Germline lookup yields CDR1 MNHEY and CDR2 SMNVEV (reference sequence). The CDR3 nucleotides are TGTGCCAGCAGTTTAAGGCAGGGTTATGGCTACACCTTC. Its translation: CASSLRQGYGYTF.

V gene TRBV6-1 combines with J gene TRBJ2-3; 7 bases are shared with TRBD1. The CDR3 runs to 16 residues. V lost 4 bases, J lost 4 bases, and 11 bases stayed unmatched. Germline CDR1 reads MNHNS; CDR2 reads SASEGT. The CDR3 loop is CASSASARGRSDTQYF. Written as DNA, the CDR3 is TGTGCCAGCAGTGCTTCGGCCAGGGGGAGATCAGATACGCAGTATTTT.

The J gene is TRBJ2-5, the V gene TRBV28; TRBD2 agrees at 8 bases. Germline CDR1 MDHEN, CDR2 SYDVKM. The CDR3 length is 14 residues. The junction had 6 bases not matched to a gene; V was cut back by 5 bases and J by 4 bases. The CDR3 protein is CASSPAGGIETQYF. The CDR3, as DNA: TGTGCCAGCAGTCCCGCGGGGGGAATAGAGACCCAGTACTTC.

This clone appeared once. V usage is TRBV6-6 and J usage is TRBJ2-7; 14 positions agree with TRBD2. The length of the CDR3 is 14 residues. Germline V CDR1 and CDR2: MNHNY, SVGAGI (reference sequence). With V trimmed by 6 bases and J by 4 bases, 2 bases remained unmatched. The CDR3 DNA reads TGTGCCAGCAGGACTAGCGGGGGGGCTTACGAGCAGTACTTC. It translates to CASRTSGGAYEQYF.

The chain has TRBV6-5 and TRBJ2-7, with a possible D match to TRBD2 (7 bases). The length of the CDR3 is 16 residues. Trimming pared 3 bases from V and 6 bases from J, leaving 21 bases between. Germline CDR1 and CDR2: MNHEY and SVGAGI. Here the CDR3 DNA reads TGTGCCAGCAGTTATTTCACAGGGAGGGGGGTGCGCGAGCAGTACTTC. Protein product: CASSYFTGRGVREQYF.

The chain joins TRBV5-1 to TRBJ1-1; 7 nucleotides match TRBD1. This CDR3 has 15 residues. The junction had 6 bases not matched to a gene; V was cut back by 4 bases and J by 0 bases. Germline V gives CDR1 SGHRS, CDR2 YFSETQ. CDR3 amino acids: CASSPRTGMNTEAFF. DNA of the CDR3: TGCGCCAGCAGCCCTAGGACAGGCATGAACACTGAAGCTTTCTTT.

The chain is built from TRBV5-4 and TRBJ2-1; possibly TRBD1 for D (5 bases). The germline V gene has CDR1 SGHNT and CDR2 YYREEE (reference sequence). The CDR3 loop spans 13 amino acids. The ends were cut back, 5 bases at V and 4 bases at J, with 10 bases in the middle. The CDR3 protein is CASRLDSYNEQFF. DNA for the CDR3: TGTGCCAGCAGACTCGACAGTTACAATGAGCAGTTCTTC.

The J gene is TRBJ2-7, the V gene TRBV4-2; D is perhaps TRBD1 (6 bases). The length of the CDR3 is 14 residues. Deletions cut 3 bases from V and 3 bases from J, with 12 bases between. Germline CDR1 reads LGHNA; CDR2 reads YNFKEQ. The DNA of the CDR3 is TGTGCCAGCAGCCAGGATAAACAGGGCTACGAGCAGTACTTC. Protein product: CASSQDKQGYEQYF.

This chain links TRBV11-2 with TRBJ2-5; 12 bases line up with TRBD2. V lost 5 bases, J lost 1 base, and 2 bases stayed unmatched. The CDR3 is 15 amino acids. CDR1 SGHAT and CDR2 FQNNGV come from the germline V gene. The CDR3 coding sequence is TGTGCCAGCAGCCGACTAGCGGGGGCCCAAGAGACCCAGTACTTC. This sequence encodes CASSRLAGAQETQYF.

V is TRBV3-1 (or the pseudogene TRBV3-2) and J is TRBJ1-1; no clear D gene. The CDR3 sequence is 13 residues long. Germline V lookup: CDR1 LGHDT, CDR2 YNNKEL (reference sequence). Between the trimmed V and J ends, which lost 2 bases and 4 bases, there was a span of 8 bases. The CDR3 nucleotides read TGTGCCAGCAGCCAAATGGAGGGCACTGAAGCTTTCTTT. Encoded protein: CASSQMEGTEAFF.

This clone was detected only a few times. The chain recombines TRBV7-2 with TRBJ2-1, with 13 bases fitting TRBD2. The V gene end was trimmed by 4 bases and the J gene end by 3 bases; junction bases not matched to a gene: 3. This CDR3 region has 16 residues. The germline V gene encodes CDR1 SGHTA and CDR2 FQGNSA. The CDR3 DNA reads as TGTGCCAGCAGCTCAAGACTAGCGGGGGGCTACAATGAGCAGTTCTTC. Translation: CASSSRLAGGYNEQFF.

The DNA of the CDR3 is TGTGCCAGCAGTCGGGACAGCCGGGCCGGGGAGCTGTTTTTT. Translation gives CASSRDSRAGELFF. This sequence joins TRBV6-5 and TRBJ2-2, with 7 nucleotides matching TRBD1. CDR3 length: 14 residues. Germline loops: CDR1 MNHEY, CDR2 SVGAGI. Unmatched junction bases numbered 6, after V lost 5 bases and J lost 6 bases.

The rearrangement uses TRBV30 and TRBJ2-7; D not resolved. V dropped 0 bases and J dropped 6 bases, with 15 bases sitting between them. Germline CDR1 GTSNPN, CDR2 SVGIG (reference sequence). The CDR3 contains 14 residues. In nucleotides, the CDR3 is TGTGCCTGGAGTGTACTTGGTTACCGAGGCGAGCAGTACTTC. Its protein product is CAWSVLGYRGEQYF.

This chain connects TRBV7-9 to TRBJ1-2, with D possibly being TRBD1 (6 bases). This CDR3 contains 14 residues. V lost 1 base and J 8 bases, leaving 14 bases between the germline ends. Germline CDR1 reads SEHNR; CDR2 reads FQNEAQ (reference sequence). DNA for the CDR3: TGTGCCAGCAGCTTAGTGTGGGGGCCGGCGGGCTACACCTTC. Its protein is CASSLVWGPAGYTF.

The rearrangement links TRBV11-2 to TRBJ2-2, with TRBD2 matching over 7 bases. Germline CDR1 is SGHAT and CDR2 is FQNNGV. With 5 bases clipped from V and 0 bases from J, the junction kept 3 bases outside the gene matches. This CDR3 is 15 amino acids long. CDR3: CASSRGGTNTGELFF. The DNA of the CDR3 is TGTGCCAGCAGCCGCGGGGGTACGAACACCGGGGAGCTGTTTTTT. Full variable domain (rest looked up from reference TRBV11-2 and TRBJ2-2): EAGVAQSPRYKIIEKRQSVAFWCNPISGHATLYWYQQILGQGPKLLIQFQNNGVVDDSQLPKDRFSAERLKGVDSTLKIQPAKLEDSAVYLCASSRGGTNTGELFFGEGSRLTVL.

The chain joins TRBV25-1 to TRBJ1-1; 10 bases map to TRBD1. V trimming: 5 bases; J trimming: 4 bases; junction bases outside the gene matches: 4. Germline CDR1 MGHDK, CDR2 SYGVNS. The CDR3 length is 14 residues. The CDR3: CASSPRTGGTEAFF. For the CDR3, the DNA is TGTGCCAGCAGTCCAAGGACAGGGGGCACTGAAGCTTTCTTT.

The chain is built from TRBV10-3 and TRBJ1-1; D is unresolved. Trimming left V 0 bases short and J 1 base short, with 6 bases between. Germline-derived CDR1 and CDR2 are ENHRY and SYGVKD. CDR3 length: 14 amino acids. CDR3 nucleotide sequence: TGTGCCATCAGTGAGTCGAGGAGGAACACTGAAGCTTTCTTT. This translates into CAISESRRNTEAFF.

This chain uses TRBV4-1 with TRBJ1-2, with D possibly matching TRBD1 (5 bases). The CDR3 spans 16 residues. Germline V CDR1 and CDR2: MGHRA, YSYEKL. Trimming stripped 1 base from V and 8 bases from J, with 20 bases between. The DNA for the CDR3 is TGCGCCAGCAGCCAAGTTCATCCGGACATCGCTGGCGGCTACACCTTC. Its protein product is CASSQVHPDIAGGYTF.

This clone was seen more than once but under ten times. The chain links TRBV7-6 to TRBJ2-3, with 7 bases aligning to TRBD2. J was trimmed by 4 bases and V by 4 bases; bases with no gene match: 8. The CDR3 loop spans 15 amino acids. CDR1 and CDR2 from the germline V gene are SGHVS and FNYEAQ. The CDR3 DNA follows: TGTGCCAGCAGCTCTAGGCCTAGCGGTGCAGATACGCAGTATTTT. Translating gives CASSSRPSGADTQYF.

The rearrangement links TRBV6-5 to TRBJ1-2; 7 nucleotides agree with TRBD1. Germline assignment: CDR1 MNHEY and CDR2 SVGAGI. The trim removed 0 bases at V and 5 bases at J, leaving 3 bases unmatched. The CDR3 is 14 residues long. The CDR3 sequence is CASSYSYRGYGYTF. CDR3 DNA: TGTGCCAGCAGTTACTCCTACAGGGGTTATGGCTACACCTTC.

The rearrangement links TRBV5-4 to TRBJ2-1; possibly TRBD2 for D (5 bases). V lost 1 base, J lost 6 bases, and 11 bases lay in between. The CDR3 extends over 14 amino acids. Germline CDR1 is SGHNT and CDR2 is YYREEE (reference sequence). Here the CDR3 reads CASSLLASSNEQFF. CDR3 bases: TGTGCCAGCAGCTTGCTGGCTAGCAGCAATGAGCAGTTCTTC.

This clone has just a few counts. The chain carries TRBV5-1 and TRBJ1-1; D gene unclear. There are 15 residues in the CDR3. The ends were cut back, 3 bases at V and 2 bases at J, with 14 bases in the middle. Germline-derived CDR1 and CDR2 are SGHRS and YFSETQ. The CDR3 coding sequence is TGCGCCAGCAGCTGGGGTGAGAGGGTAAACACTGAAGCTTTCTTT. Its protein is CASSWGERVNTEAFF.

The chain uses TRBV7-2 and TRBJ2-7, with D possibly being TRBD2 (6 bases). Trimming took off 6 bases at V and 6 bases at J, with 18 bases between the two ends. This CDR3 has 14 residues. The germline V gene encodes CDR1 SGHTA and CDR2 FQGNSA. The CDR3 DNA reads as TGTGCCAGCAGTCCCGAGGCGGGGAGAACCGAGCAGTACTTC. Encoded protein: CASSPEAGRTEQYF.

The V gene is TRBV5-1, the J gene TRBJ1-1, with D hard to call. V lost 0 bases and J lost 5, with 14 bases in between. Germline V gene lookup returns CDR1 SGHRS and CDR2 YFSETQ. CDR3 length: 15 amino acids. The CDR3: CASSLGIAPGTEAFF. The DNA of the CDR3 is TGCGCCAGCAGCTTGGGAATCGCCCCGGGGACTGAAGCTTTCTTT.

The chain uses TRBV7-2 and TRBJ2-5; D call uncertain. The length of the CDR3 is 13 residues. The germline V and J ends were trimmed by 2 bases and 2 bases, with 6 bases remaining between them. In germline, CDR1 is SGHTA, CDR2 FQGNSA. CDR3 residues: CASSLHSQETQYF. CDR3 DNA: TGTGCCAGCAGCTTACACAGTCAAGAGACCCAGTACTTC. Together with reference TRBV7-2 and TRBJ2-5, the CDR3 gives the full variable domain: GAGVSQSPSNKVTEKGKDVELRCDPISGHTALYWYRQSLGQGLEFLIYFQGNSAPDKSGLPSDRFSAERTGGSVSTLTIQRTQQEDSAVYLCASSLHSQETQYFGPGTRLLVL.

The chain combines TRBV19 with TRBJ1-1; 8 bases match TRBD1. The CDR3 is made up of 16 amino acids. Germline trimming cut 6 bases from V and 1 base from J; bases unmatched to any gene: 10. CDR1 and CDR2 (germline): LNHDA, SQIVND (reference sequence). This CDR3 reads CASSLPRGTGNTEAFF. CDR3 nucleotide sequence: TGTGCCAGTAGCCTTCCCCGCGGGACAGGGAACACTGAAGCTTTCTTT.

The rearrangement links TRBV19 to TRBJ1-5, with D tentatively TRBD1 (6 bases). CDR1 LNHDA and CDR2 SQIVND come from the germline V gene (reference sequence). The CDR3 has 16 amino acids. V lost 1 base, J lost 7 bases, and 17 bases lay in between. CDR3 amino acids: CASSIVRAGVVQPQHF. The CDR3 DNA reads as TGTGCCAGTAGTATAGTTAGGGCAGGGGTTGTACAGCCCCAGCATTTT.

The chain links TRBV5-1 to TRBJ2-3; 11 positions agree with TRBD1. J gave up 4 bases and V 2 bases, and 6 bases lay outside the gene matches. This CDR3 contains 16 residues. CDR1 and CDR2 from the germline V gene are SGHRS and YFSETQ. CDR3 amino acids: CASSFGDRGFPDTQYF. CDR3 bases: TGCGCCAGCAGCTTCGGGGACAGGGGGTTCCCAGATACGCAGTATTTT.

The rearrangement links TRBV7-9 to TRBJ2-3, with D maybe TRBD1 (6 bases). Germline CDR1 is SEHNR and CDR2 is FQNEAQ (reference sequence). Trimming removed 4 bases at V and 2 bases at J, with 10 bases between. The CDR3 runs to 14 residues. The CDR3 DNA is TGTGCCAGCAGCTCCAGGGGTAACACAGATACGCAGTATTTT. This sequence encodes CASSSRGNTDTQYF.

In DNA form, the CDR3 reads TGTGCCAGCAGTTACCCTCCGGGGGACAGGGGTTCACCCCTCCACTTT. Its translation is CASSYPPGDRGSPLHF. The rearrangement links TRBV6-6 to TRBJ1-6; 10 bases fit TRBD1. The CDR3 is made up of 16 amino acids. V trimming: 2 bases; J trimming: 9 bases; junction bases outside the gene matches: 7. The germline gives CDR1 MNHNY, CDR2 SVGAGI (reference sequence).

The rearrangement links TRBV11-3 to TRBJ2-2, with no clear D. CDR1 and CDR2 (germline): SGHNT, YENEEA. The CDR3 runs to 13 residues. V lost 2 bases and J lost 7, with 8 bases in between. The CDR3 is CASSLLENGELFF. CDR3 in DNA: TGTGCCAGCAGCTTACTCGAGAACGGGGAGCTGTTTTTT.